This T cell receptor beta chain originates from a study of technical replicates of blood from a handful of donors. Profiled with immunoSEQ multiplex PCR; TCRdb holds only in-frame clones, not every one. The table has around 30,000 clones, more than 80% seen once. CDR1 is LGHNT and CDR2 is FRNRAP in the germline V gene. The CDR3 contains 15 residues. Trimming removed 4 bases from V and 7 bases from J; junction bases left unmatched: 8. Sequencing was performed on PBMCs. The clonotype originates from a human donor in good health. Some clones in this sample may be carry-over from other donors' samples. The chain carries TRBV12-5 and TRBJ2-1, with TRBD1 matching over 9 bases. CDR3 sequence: CASGWVQGAWNEQFF. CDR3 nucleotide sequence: TGTGCTAGTGGTTGGGTACAGGGGGCGTGGAATGAGCAGTTCTTC. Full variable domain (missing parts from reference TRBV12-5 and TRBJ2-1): DARVTQTPRHKVTEMGQEVTMRCQPILGHNTVFWYRQTMMQGLELLAYFRNRAPLDDSGMPKDRFSAEMPDATLATLKIQPSEPRDSAVYFCASGWVQGAWNEQFFGPGTRLTVL.